Each of the 25 T cell receptor beta chains below was sequenced from the same sample in a study of cytomegalovirus exposure and HLA in healthy donors. 13 Jbeta primers and 60 Vbeta primers were used for the PCR. The data were produced by immunoSEQ multiplex PCR, yet TCRdb's version contains in-frame clones alone and is incomplete. Its table lists about 140,000 clones. Input material: PBMCs. These receptors originate from a woman under 30 in good health and CMV-seronegative.

The gene calls are TRBV7-2 and TRBJ2-1, with 10 bases aligning to TRBD2. The CDR3 covers 15 residues. In germline, CDR1 is SGHTA, CDR2 FQGNSA. The ends lost 0 bases at V and 4 bases at J; junction bases unmatched: 0. The CDR3 nucleotides are TGTGCCAGCAGCTTAGCACTAGCGGGGTACAATGAGCAGTTCTTC. Protein product: CASSLALAGYNEQFF.

CDR3 nucleotides: TGTGCCAGTAGCCATGCCGGGAGTCGGGATACGCAGTATTTT. Translated: CASSHAGSRDTQYF. The chain links TRBV19 to TRBJ2-3, with D possibly TRBD2 on 6 matching bases. CDR1 LNHDA and CDR2 SQIVND come from the germline V gene (reference sequence). The V and J ends lost 6 bases and 6 bases respectively, with 16 bases between them. The CDR3 has 14 amino acids.

This chain joins TRBV30 and TRBJ1-1, with unresolved D. CDR1 is GTSNPN and CDR2 is SVGIG in the germline V gene (reference sequence). CDR3 length: 13 residues. The ends were cut back, 2 bases at V and 0 bases at J, with 7 bases in the middle. The chain's CDR3 is CAWSLLMNTEAFF. CDR3 in DNA: TGTGCCTGGAGTCTTCTTATGAACACTGAAGCTTTCTTT. The entire variable domain, with the rest obtained from reference TRBV30 and TRBJ1-1, is as follows: SQTIHQWPATLVQPVGSPLSLECTVEGTSNPNLYWYRQAAGRGLQLLFYSVGIGQISSEVPQNLSASRPQDRQFILSSKKLLLSDSGFYLCAWSLLMNTEAFFGQGTRLTVV.

The rearrangement joins TRBV25-1 to TRBJ1-4; D may be TRBD1 (6 bases). Trimming took 4 bases from V and 11 from J, leaving 17 bases between them. Germline V lookup: CDR1 MGHDK, CDR2 SYGVNS. The CDR3 has 14 amino acids. The CDR3 sequence is CASSARTGWAKLFF. In DNA form, the CDR3 reads TGTGCCAGCAGTGCGAGAACAGGGTGGGCGAAACTGTTTTTT.

The CDR3: CTEGRGLPPNTGELFF. CDR3 DNA sequence: TGTACCGAGGGCAGGGGGCTCCCTCCGAACACCGGGGAGCTGTTTTTT. The chain couples TRBV11-3 to TRBJ2-2, with TRBD1 matching 8 bases. The germline V gene encodes CDR1 SGHNT and CDR2 YENEEA. There are 16 residues in the CDR3. Using reference TRBV11-3 and TRBJ2-2 for the parts outside the CDR3, the full variable domain is EAGVVQSPRYKIIEKKQPVAFWCNPISGHNTLYWYLQNLGQGPELLIRYENEEAVDDSQLPKDRFSAERLKGVDSTLKIQPAELGDSAVYLCTEGRGLPPNTGELFFGEGSRLTVL.

The chain carries TRBV5-1 and TRBJ2-5; 7 bases map to TRBD2. The junction had 13 bases not matched to a gene; V was cut back by 5 bases and J by 9 bases. Germline CDR1 and CDR2: SGHRS and YFSETQ. CDR3 length: 14 residues. The CDR3 loop is CASRSGGAEASQYF. The CDR3 DNA reads as TGCGCCAGCAGATCGGGGGGAGCCGAAGCTTCCCAGTACTTC.

This chain uses TRBV7-2 with TRBJ1-1; 7 nucleotides align to TRBD1. The CDR3 sequence is 14 residues long. Trimming cost V 1 base and J 3 bases; bases outside gene matches: 2. The germline gives CDR1 SGHTA, CDR2 FQGNSA. The CDR3: CASSLEGGYTEAFF. The CDR3 DNA reads as TGTGCCAGCAGCTTAGAAGGGGGCTACACTGAAGCTTTCTTT.

This chain connects TRBV9 to TRBJ2-3, with 10 bases fitting TRBD1. Germline CDR1 is SGDLS and CDR2 is YYNGEE. The CDR3 is 15 amino acids. Losses at the gene ends were 4 bases for V and 1 base for J; bases not matched to a gene: 3. The CDR3 nucleotides read TGTGCCAGCAGCCCCGGGACAGGGGGCACAGATACGCAGTATTTT. Protein sequence: CASSPGTGGTDTQYF.

The rearrangement joins TRBV28 to TRBJ1-1, with a possible D match to TRBD1 (5 bases). V gave up 7 bases and J gave up 4 bases, with 7 bases separating them. The V gene's germline CDR1 is MDHEN and CDR2 SYDVKM. CDR3 size: 11 residues. CDR3 protein: CASKTATEAFF. CDR3 in DNA: TGTGCCAGCAAGACAGCCACTGAAGCTTTCTTT.

The chain recombines TRBV25-1 with TRBJ2-7; 9 bases match TRBD2. The CDR3 consists of 18 residues. The V gene end was trimmed by 3 bases and the J gene end by 0 bases; junction bases not matched to a gene: 12. Germline loops: CDR1 MGHDK, CDR2 SYGVNS. In DNA, the CDR3 is TGTGCCAGCAGTGAGAGGTGGCGGGAGGGGACGAGCTCCTACGAGCAGTACTTC. Amino acids: CASSERWREGTSSYEQYF.

The chain combines TRBV19 with TRBJ1-1; tentatively, D is TRBD1 (6 bases). The CDR3 is 17 amino acids. Germline CDR1 LNHDA, CDR2 SQIVND (reference sequence). The V gene lost 3 bases and the J gene lost 0 bases, with 17 bases spanning the gap. The CDR3 loop reads CASSMPGSTGMNTEAFF. The CDR3 nucleotides read TGTGCCAGTAGTATGCCCGGCTCCACAGGGATGAACACTGAAGCTTTCTTT.

This sequence joins TRBV7-2 and TRBJ1-5, with D hard to call. The length of the CDR3 is 13 residues. The V end lost 3 bases, the J end lost 7 bases, and 10 bases lay between the germline ends. Germline CDR1 and CDR2: SGHTA and FQGNSA. This CDR3 is CASSFNDRQPQHF. The CDR3 coding sequence is TGTGCCAGCAGCTTTAACGATCGGCAGCCCCAGCATTTT.

CDR3 residues: CASRREFGSYEQYF. CDR3 in DNA: TGTGCCAGCAGAAGGGAGTTCGGGTCCTACGAGCAGTACTTC. V gene TRBV7-2 combines with J gene TRBJ2-7; possible D gene TRBD2, 5 bases. Germline CDR1 is SGHTA and CDR2 is FQGNSA. Trimming pared 6 bases from V and 1 base from J, leaving 13 bases between. The length of the CDR3 is 14 residues.

The chain links TRBV19 to TRBJ2-5; TRBD1 might be the D (6 bases). Germline assignment: CDR1 LNHDA and CDR2 SQIVND (reference sequence). V gave up 0 bases and J gave up 9 bases, with 20 bases separating them. The CDR3 is made up of 16 amino acids. The CDR3 bases are TGTGCCAGTAGTATAGATCTGACAGGACAGCTCCCACCCCAGTACTTC. Translated, it gives CASSIDLTGQLPPQYF.

The chain combines TRBV5-1 with TRBJ1-1, with D unclear. The CDR3 is 13 residues long. The germline V gene has CDR1 SGHRS and CDR2 YFSETQ. Deletions cut 5 bases from V and 6 bases from J, with 14 bases between. The DNA of the CDR3 is TGCGCCAGCAGTATAAGCGGGAGCCCTGAAGCTTTCTTT. Protein product: CASSISGSPEAFF.

The rearrangement uses TRBV12-5 and TRBJ1-1; D is ambiguous. Trimming removed 6 bases from V and 1 base from J, with 12 bases in between. Germline CDR1 is LGHNT and CDR2 is FRNRAP. CDR3 length: 14 residues. The CDR3 DNA follows: TGTGCTAGTGGCCCAGGCTCGCGGAACACTGAAGCTTTCTTT. Its protein is CASGPGSRNTEAFF.

V is TRBV28 and J is TRBJ1-5; 7 bases line up with TRBD1. V trimming: 3 bases; J trimming: 5 bases; junction bases outside the gene matches: 7. Germline-derived CDR1 and CDR2 are MDHEN and SYDVKM. This CDR3 is built from 15 residues. CDR3 in DNA: TGTGCCAGCAGTTTCCAAACAGGGGTTGATCAGCCCCAGCATTTT. Translated: CASSFQTGVDQPQHF.

This chain connects TRBV7-9 to TRBJ2-1; 9 bases match TRBD1. Trimming removed 0 bases from V and 7 bases from J; junction bases left unmatched: 10. The CDR3 is made up of 17 amino acids. Per germline, CDR1 SEHNR and CDR2 FQNEAQ (reference sequence). In nucleotides, the CDR3 is TGTGCCAGCAGCTTAGCCATGGGGACAGGGACAATGAATGAGCAGTTCTTC. As protein: CASSLAMGTGTMNEQFF.

The chain uses TRBV6-1 and TRBJ2-7; a weak D match, TRBD2 (5 bases). The CDR3 contains 12 residues. The germline gives CDR1 MNHNS, CDR2 SASEGT. V was cut by 8 bases and J by 0 bases, with 8 bases left in between. The CDR3 DNA is TGTGCCAGCGAGGGAGACTCCTACGAGCAGTACGTC. It codes for CASEGDSYEQYV.

The rearrangement uses TRBV27 and TRBJ2-7, with TRBD1 identical over 9 bases. The CDR3 contains 15 residues. J gave up 1 base and V 6 bases, and 7 bases lay outside the gene matches. Germline V lookup: CDR1 MNHEY, CDR2 SMNVEV (reference sequence). The CDR3 sequence is CASRCPDRGSYEQYF. The CDR3 DNA reads as TGTGCCAGCAGGTGCCCGGACAGGGGATCCTACGAGCAGTACTTC.

The rearrangement links TRBV5-1 to TRBJ1-1, with 8 bases matching TRBD1. The CDR3 is made up of 15 amino acids. Germline V gene sequence: CDR1 SGHRS, CDR2 YFSETQ. The trim removed 4 bases at V and 2 bases at J, leaving 7 bases unmatched. The CDR3 sequence: CASSLGGTGNTEAFF. The CDR3, as DNA: TGCGCCAGCAGCCTGGGGGGGACAGGAAACACTGAAGCTTTCTTT.

The chain joins TRBV29-1 to TRBJ1-4; TRBD1 matches 12 bases. The CDR3 contains 14 residues. The germline CDR1 and CDR2 sequences are SQVTM and ANQGSEA. Trimming took 6 bases from V and 3 from J; bases not matched to a gene: 2. For the CDR3, the DNA is TGCAGCGTCGGGACAGGGGGCTCTAATGAAAAACTGTTTTTT. It translates to CSVGTGGSNEKLFF.

Here the CDR3 reads CAIRDTGGSTDTQYF. The CDR3 coding sequence is TGTGCCATCAGAGACACAGGGGGAAGCACAGATACGCAGTATTTT. This chain uses TRBV10-3 with TRBJ2-3, with 8 bases identical to TRBD1. The CDR3 is made up of 15 amino acids. Trimming removed 6 bases from V and 0 bases from J; junction bases left unmatched: 5. In germline, CDR1 is ENHRY, CDR2 SYGVKD.

The rearrangement links TRBV25-1 to TRBJ1-4; TRBD1 is a possible D gene (6 bases). Per germline, CDR1 MGHDK and CDR2 SYGVNS. V was pared by 4 bases and J by 4 bases, with 13 bases between. CDR3 size: 15 residues. The DNA for the CDR3 is TGTGCCAGCAGTGTTACAGGGCCGGTTAATGAAAAACTGTTTTTT. It yields the protein CASSVTGPVNEKLFF.

The chain couples TRBV5-1 to TRBJ2-3, with 10 bases aligning to TRBD1. V shed 3 bases, J shed 0 bases, and the junction held 7 bases outside the gene matches. The V gene's germline CDR1 is SGHRS and CDR2 YFSETQ. The CDR3 sequence is 17 residues long. Written as DNA, the CDR3 is TGCGCCAGCAGCTGGGGGGGACAGGGGACTAGCACAGATACGCAGTATTTT. This encodes CASSWGGQGTSTDTQYF.